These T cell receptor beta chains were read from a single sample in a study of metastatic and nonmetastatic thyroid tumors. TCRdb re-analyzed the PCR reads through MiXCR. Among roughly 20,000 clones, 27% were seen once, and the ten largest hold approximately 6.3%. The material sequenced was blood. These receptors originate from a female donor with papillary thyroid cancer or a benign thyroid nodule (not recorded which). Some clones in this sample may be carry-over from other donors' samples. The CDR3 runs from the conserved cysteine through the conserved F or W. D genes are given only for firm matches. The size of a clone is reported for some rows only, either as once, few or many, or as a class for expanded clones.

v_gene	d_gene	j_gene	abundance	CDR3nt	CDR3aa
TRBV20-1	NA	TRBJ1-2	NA	TGCAGTGCTAGAGATGAAGGGCGACAGGAGAGTAACTATGGCTACACCTTC	CSARDEGRQESNYGYTF
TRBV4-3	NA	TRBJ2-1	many	TGCGCCAGCAGCCAAGACTCCTACAATGAGCAGTTCTTC	CASSQDSYNEQFF
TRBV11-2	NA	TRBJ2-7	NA	TGTGCCAGCAGCTCGACCGACACGAAGGGCGAGCAGTACTTC	CASSSTDTKGEQYF
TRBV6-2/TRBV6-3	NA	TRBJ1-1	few	TGTGCCAGCAGTTACTCGGCAGGCGAAGGGGTGAAAACTGAAGCTTTCTTT	CASSYSAGEGVKTEAFF
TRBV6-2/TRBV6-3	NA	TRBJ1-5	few	TGTGCCAGCAGTTACTCGGTGCGAGAGAGGTATATCAATCAGCCCCAGCATTTT	CASSYSVRERYINQPQHF
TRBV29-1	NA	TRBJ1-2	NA	TGCAGCGTTGAAGACAGGGGTAACTATGGCTACACCTTC	CSVEDRGNYGYTF
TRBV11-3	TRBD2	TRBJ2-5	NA	TGTGCCAGCAGCTTATCGGGGGGGTGGAAAGAGACCCAGTACTTC	CASSLSGGWKETQYF
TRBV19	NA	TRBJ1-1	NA	TGTGCCACCCGCGGGGTTTACACTGGAGCTTTCTTT	CATRGVYTGAFF
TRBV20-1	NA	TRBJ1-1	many	TGCAGTGCCGATCAAGACGGACTAGGGGCCACTGAAGCTTTCTTT	CSADQDGLGATEAFF
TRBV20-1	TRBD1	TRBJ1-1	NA	TGCAGTGCTAGAGGGACAGGGTATGCTGAAGCTTTCTTT	CSARGTGYAEAFF
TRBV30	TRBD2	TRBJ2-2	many	TGTGCCTGGAGTTTAACTAGCGGGAGGACCGGGGAGCTGTTTTTT	CAWSLTSGRTGELFF
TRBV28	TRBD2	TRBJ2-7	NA	TGTGCCAGTAGATGGGGAGCGGGAATCTCCTACGAGCAGTACTTC	CASRWGAGISYEQYF
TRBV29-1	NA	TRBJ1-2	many	TGCAGCGTTGAAAATCGACGGCGAGCTAACTATGGCTACACCTTC	CSVENRRRANYGYTF
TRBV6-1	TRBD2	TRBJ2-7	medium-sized	TGTGCCAGCAGCGCAGGACTAGATAGCTACGAGCAGTACTTC	CASSAGLDSYEQYF
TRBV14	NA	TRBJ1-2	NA	TGTGCCAGCAGCCCGACAGGAATTAACTATGGCTACACCTTC	CASSPTGINYGYTF
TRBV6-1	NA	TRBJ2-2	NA	TGTGCCAGCAGTGAAGCGGGAGTGAACACCGGTGAGCTGTTTTTC	CASSEAGVNTGELFF
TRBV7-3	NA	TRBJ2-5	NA	TGTGCCAGCAGCCCAGACGGGGGCCGGGATACCCAGTACTTC	CASSPDGGRDTQYF
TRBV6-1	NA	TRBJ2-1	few	TGTGCCAGCAGCACATTTCTGGCGGGATTGGGCAATGAGCAGTTCTTC	CASSTFLAGLGNEQFF
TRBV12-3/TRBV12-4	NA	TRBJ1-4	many	TGTGCCAGCAGTTGGACGTTCGAAAGAGAAAAACTGTTTTTT	CASSWTFEREKLFF
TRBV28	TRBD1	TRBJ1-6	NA	TGTGCCAGCGGATTTCTCCCCAGGACAGGGGGTAATTCACCCCTCCACTTT	CASGFLPRTGGNSPLHF
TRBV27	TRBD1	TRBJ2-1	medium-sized	TGTGCCAGCAAGGGACAGGACTCCTACAATGAGCAGTTCTTC	CASKGQDSYNEQFF
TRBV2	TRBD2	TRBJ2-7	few	TGTGCCAGCCGGCCGGGACTAGCGGCCTACGAGCAGTACTTC	CASRPGLAAYEQYF
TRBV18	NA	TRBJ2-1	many	TGTGCCAGCTCACCGTGGGGGGTCAATGAGCAGTTCTTC	CASSPWGVNEQFF
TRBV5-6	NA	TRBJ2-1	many	TGTGCCAGCAGCTTGGCGTCCACACCCGGTGAGCAGTTCTTC	CASSLASTPGEQFF
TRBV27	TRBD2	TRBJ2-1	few	TGTGCCACCCAACGGGAGGGTTCAGGGTCCTCCGAGCAGTTCTTC	CATQREGSGSSEQFF
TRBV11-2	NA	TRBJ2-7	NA	TGTGCCAGCAGCTTAAGGTGGGAGAGGGGCTACGAGCAGTACTTC	CASSLRWERGYEQYF